A single sample is the source of the 13 T cell receptor beta chains below, sequenced in a study of blood T cell repertoires in COVID-19. The method was immunoSEQ multiplex PCR; TCRdb's version includes in-frame clones alone and lacks a portion of them. The sample lists more than 50,000 clones; less than 95% were seen once. The sequencing input was peripheral blood. The receptor source for this set is a woman in her thirties or forties with active COVID-19.

This clone was observed a handful of times. This chain connects TRBV13 to TRBJ2-2; possibly TRBD2 for D (6 bases). CDR1 is PRHDT, CDR2 FYEKMQ, per germline (reference sequence). The ends were cut back, 5 bases at V and 4 bases at J, with 17 bases in the middle. The CDR3 totals 16 residues. The CDR3 bases are TGTGCCAGCAGCCCCACTCGGCCGGGGGTCACCGGGGAGCTGTTTTTT. This translates into CASSPTRPGVTGELFF.

The chain couples TRBV18 to TRBJ2-5; D is perhaps TRBD1 (6 bases). Deletions cut 4 bases from V and 4 bases from J, with 10 bases between. From germline, CDR1 is KGHSH and CDR2 LQKENI. CDR3 length equals 13 residues. CDR3 protein: CASSRARGETQYF. In DNA, the CDR3 is TGTGCCAGCTCACGCGCCAGGGGAGAGACCCAGTACTTC.

This sequence joins TRBV27 and TRBJ1-3; 9 bases align to TRBD1. V was pared by 5 bases and J by 4 bases, with 6 bases of the junction left unmatched. The CDR3 sequence is 15 residues long. Germline CDR1 is MNHEY and CDR2 is SMNVEV (reference sequence). CDR3 residues: CASSVRQGGGNTIYF. CDR3 DNA sequence: TGTGCCAGCAGTGTCCGACAGGGGGGGGGAAACACCATATATTTT.

This rearrangement joins TRBV5-1 to TRBJ2-5; perhaps TRBD1 as D (5 bases). V lost 2 bases, J lost 4 bases, and 9 bases lay in between. Germline assignment: CDR1 SGHRS and CDR2 YFSETQ. The CDR3 extends over 13 amino acids. Here the CDR3 DNA reads TGCGCCAGCAGCTTAGGACACGCAGAGACCCAGTACTTC. It specifies CASSLGHAETQYF.

The CDR3 nucleotides are TGTGCCAGTAGTATCTCCGTCGGCTACACCTTC. It codes for CASSISVGYTF. The rearrangement uses TRBV19 and TRBJ1-2, with D unclear. Germline CDR1 reads LNHDA; CDR2 reads SQIVND (reference sequence). Trimming left V 3 bases short and J 8 bases short, with 7 bases between. The CDR3 runs 11 residues.

The chain is built from TRBV6-1 and TRBJ1-4; weak D call: TRBD1 (6 bases). V lost 2 bases, J lost 6 bases, and 10 bases lay in between. Germline V CDR1 and CDR2: MNHNS, SASEGT. The CDR3 runs to 14 residues. The CDR3 nucleotides read TGTGCCAGCAGTGAAAGCACAGGGTATGAAAAACTGTTTTTT. Its translation: CASSESTGYEKLFF.

V and J are TRBV3-1 (or the pseudogene TRBV3-2) and TRBJ1-6; tentative D call: TRBD1 (6 bases). The CDR3 length is 18 residues. Germline V gene lookup returns CDR1 LGHDT and CDR2 YNNKEL (reference sequence). The V end lost 2 bases, the J end lost 8 bases, and 22 bases lay between the germline ends. In DNA form, the CDR3 reads TGTGCCAGCAGCCAAAGAGGGATGTGGGGGCGTAAAGATTCACCCCTCCACTTT. Encoded protein: CASSQRGMWGRKDSPLHF.

The chain has TRBV7-3 and TRBJ2-1, with D tentatively TRBD2 (5 bases). Trimming stripped 3 bases from V and 9 bases from J, with 12 bases between. Looked up from germline, CDR1 is SGHTA and CDR2 is FQGTGA. The CDR3 loop spans 13 amino acids. CDR3 nucleotide sequence: TGTGCCAGCAGCTTGGTACGGGCGGGTGAGCAGTTCTTC. It codes for CASSLVRAGEQFF.

The chain employs TRBV7-2 and TRBJ2-1, with TRBD2 matching 11 bases. V was clipped by 0 bases and J by 0 bases; unmatched bases: 10. Germline-derived CDR1 and CDR2 are SGHTA and FQGNSA. The CDR3 has 20 amino acids. The CDR3 DNA sequence: TGTGCCAGCAGCTTAGCCCTAGCGGGGGGACTTCTGAGCTCCTACAATGAGCAGTTCTTC. Translated: CASSLALAGGLLSSYNEQFF.

The V gene is TRBV6-6, the J gene TRBJ1-2, with 7 bases aligning to TRBD1. CDR1 is MNHNY, CDR2 SVGAGI, per germline (reference sequence). There are 14 residues in the CDR3. The J segment lost 6 bases and the V segment lost 3 bases, leaving 7 bases of the junction unmatched. CDR3 region: CASSYLGQEHGYTF. The CDR3 nucleotides read TGTGCCAGCAGTTATCTAGGACAGGAACATGGCTACACCTTC.

The chain has TRBV7-2 and TRBJ1-6; D remains unclear. The V gene's germline CDR1 is SGHTA and CDR2 FQGNSA. This CDR3 contains 16 residues. V lost 2 bases and J lost 5, with 13 bases in between. This CDR3 is CASSLIPARDNSPLHF. The CDR3 nucleotides read TGTGCCAGCAGCTTAATACCCGCACGGGATAATTCACCCCTCCACTTT.

The genes are TRBV6-5 and TRBJ1-5; 7 bases are a match to TRBD1. Germline CDR1 is MNHEY and CDR2 is SVGAGI. After removal of 4 bases from V and 7 bases from J, the junction contained 7 bases not matched to a gene. The CDR3 consists of 14 residues. The CDR3 region has the DNA TGTGCCAGCAGTTCCTCAGGGGGTTACCAGCCCCAGCATTTT. It codes for CASSSSGGYQPQHF.

CDR3 sequence (DNA): TGTGCCAGCAGCGGCTCGACAGGAAATGGCTACACCTTC. Amino acids: CASSGSTGNGYTF. The chain combines TRBV7-3 with TRBJ1-2; a possible D gene is TRBD1 (6 bases). CDR1 and CDR2 from the germline V gene are SGHTA and FQGTGA. V was cut by 5 bases and J by 6 bases, with 13 bases left in between. The CDR3 contains 13 residues.